This entry lists 5 T cell receptor beta chains sequenced from one sample in a study of somatic mutations in cytotoxic T cells in rheumatoid arthritis. Sequencing was performed with immunoSEQ multiplex PCR; in TCRdb, only in-frame clones are kept and a portion is missing. This table has about 19,000 clones, about 81% appearing once. Material: CD8+ T cells sorted from blood. The receptors were gathered from an adult with rheumatoid arthritis.

Only a few counts were recorded for this clone. V is TRBV9 and J is TRBJ1-1, with 8 positions matching TRBD1. CDR1 and CDR2 (germline): SGDLS, YYNGEE. The CDR3 contains 15 residues. V gave up 4 bases and J gave up 3 bases; unmatched junction bases: 8. For the CDR3, the DNA is TGTGCCAGCAGCCCAGGGGGCGCGGGATACACTGAAGCTTTCTTT. Translating gives CASSPGGAGYTEAFF.

The CDR3 DNA reads TGCGCCAGCAGCCAGCGCGAGGGACTAGCGGGAGGACCGATTGTCACAGATACGCAGTATTTT. It yields the protein CASSQREGLAGGPIVTDTQYF. The chain has TRBV4-3 and TRBJ2-3; 15 bases align to TRBD2. The CDR3 is 21 amino acids. The junction had 15 bases not matched to a gene; V was cut back by 3 bases and J by 2 bases. The germline V gene has CDR1 LGHNA and CDR2 YSLEER.

This sequence joins TRBV5-1 and TRBJ2-1, with 7 positions matching TRBD1. The CDR3 is 16 amino acids. V gave up 4 bases and J gave up 5 bases; unmatched junction bases: 12. Germline V lookup: CDR1 SGHRS, CDR2 YFSETQ. This chain's CDR3 is CASSTRDRGLHNEQFF. In nucleotides, the CDR3 is TGCGCCAGCAGCACGAGGGACAGAGGCCTCCACAATGAGCAGTTCTTC.

The chain uses TRBV11-1 and TRBJ1-2; 8 positions match TRBD1. This CDR3 has 14 residues. V trimming: 5 bases; J trimming: 3 bases; junction bases outside the gene matches: 5. Germline V gives CDR1 SGHAT, CDR2 FQDESV (reference sequence). CDR3 DNA sequence: TGTGCCAGCAGCGCGGGACAGGACTACTATGGCTACACCTTC. This translates into CASSAGQDYYGYTF.

The chain uses TRBV28 and TRBJ1-5; no reliable D call. Germline-derived CDR1 and CDR2 are MDHEN and SYDVKM. The CDR3 runs to 14 residues. Trimming took off 3 bases at V and 7 bases at J, with 13 bases between the two ends. The CDR3 reads CASSFPGPRQPQHF. CDR3 sequence (DNA): TGTGCCAGCAGTTTTCCAGGACCGCGCCAGCCCCAGCATTTT.